This TCR beta chain appears in the sequencing data of a study of technical replicates of blood from several donors. The table came from immunoSEQ multiplex PCR; TCRdb's copy has only in-frame clones and leaves some out. In the table there are about 70,000 clones, about 91% of which are singletons. CDR1 MNHEY and CDR2 SMNVEV come from the germline V gene (reference sequence). CDR3 size: 13 residues. The germline V and J ends were trimmed by 2 bases and 4 bases, with 8 bases remaining between them. The chain recombines TRBV27 with TRBJ1-1; the D is unclear. Sequencing was done on a sample of T cells isolated from PBMCs. This clonotype originated in a human donor in good health. The CDR3 protein is CASSLLARTEAFF. In DNA, the CDR3 is TGTGCCAGCAGTTTACTGGCCCGCACTGAAGCTTTCTTT.